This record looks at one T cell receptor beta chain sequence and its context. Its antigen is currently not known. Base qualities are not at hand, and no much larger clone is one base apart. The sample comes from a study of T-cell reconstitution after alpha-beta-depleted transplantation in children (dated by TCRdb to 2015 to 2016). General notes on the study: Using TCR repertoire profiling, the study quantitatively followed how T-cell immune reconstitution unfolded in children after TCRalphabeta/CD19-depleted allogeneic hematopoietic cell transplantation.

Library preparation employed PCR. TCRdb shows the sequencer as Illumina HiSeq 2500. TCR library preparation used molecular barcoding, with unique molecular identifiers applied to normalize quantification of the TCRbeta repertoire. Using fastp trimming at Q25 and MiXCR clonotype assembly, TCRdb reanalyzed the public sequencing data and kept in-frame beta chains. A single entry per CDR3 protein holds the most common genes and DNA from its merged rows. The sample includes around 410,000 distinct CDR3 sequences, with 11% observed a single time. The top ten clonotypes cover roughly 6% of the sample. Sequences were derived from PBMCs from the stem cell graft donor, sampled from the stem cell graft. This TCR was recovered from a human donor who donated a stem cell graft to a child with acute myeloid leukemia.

The nucleotide sequence reads as follows: TGTGCCACCAGCAGTGATCAGGGCTCTGGGGCCAACGTCCTGACTTTC. Its protein reads: CATSSDQGSGANVLTF. The chain was built from TRBV15 and TRBJ2-6; possibly the D gene is TRBD1, per 5 matching bases. The CDR3 runs 16 residues from the cysteine to the phenylalanine. Just the 48-base CDR3 DNA is kept, in frame starting at base 1. CDR1 and CDR2, looked up from the germline V gene (reference sequence), are LNHNV and YYDKDF. V loses 3 bases of germline sequence and J loses 0 bases, and the interval between the two ends is 9 bases. Extended through the reference TRBV15 and TRBJ2-6 proteins, this CDR3 yields the full variable domain: DAMVIQNPRYQVTQFGKPVTLSCSQTLNHNVMYWYQQKSSQAPKLLFHYYDKDFNNEADTPDNFQSRRPNTSFCFLDIRSPGLGDTAMYLCATSSDQGSGANVLTFGAGSRLTVL.